Sequencing of this T cell receptor (beta chain) was carried out in a study of OX40 agonist ivuxolimab in advanced cancers. Study-level information: Patients took ivuxolimab, an agonistic anti-OX40 (CD134) antibody. General observations from the study: Circulating CD4+ and CD8+ T cells showed clonal expansion by week 6 at 0.1 to 3.0 mg/kg.

V dropped 6 bases and J dropped 1 base, with 13 bases sitting between them. Germline CDR1 is LNHDA and CDR2 is SQIVND (reference sequence). This CDR3 contains 15 residues. Of note for this clone: Its antigen is unknown.

The method was immunoSEQ multiplex PCR; TCRdb's version includes in-frame clones alone and lacks a portion of them. The repertoire has some 120,000 clones, 85% to 95% of them found once; the top ten carry 0.81%. The gene calls are TRBV19 and TRBJ1-5; D gene unclear. The origin of this receptor is an adult with an advanced solid tumor such as melanoma, head and neck, liver or kidney cancer. Sequences were derived from CD4+ or CD8+ T cells sorted from blood, sampled in a trial of the OX40 agonist ivuxolimab. For the CDR3, the DNA is TGTGCCAGTAGGCCCACCCTTGGGAGCAATCAGCCCCAGCATTTT. Translated, it gives CASRPTLGSNQPQHF.